This T cell receptor (beta chain) was captured by sequencing in a study of blood T cell repertoires in COVID-19. On the study more broadly: Acute and convalescent COVID-19 samples came from the United States, Italy and Spain. T cells, B-cell-depleted T cells, or PBMCs provided the cDNA or gDNA that served as material.

Per the germline V gene, CDR1 is SEHNR and CDR2 is FQNEAQ (reference sequence). With 5 bases removed from V and 2 bases from J, the gap between germline ends came to 15 bases. This CDR3 contains 15 residues. Source study methods: Estimation of nucleated cell counts was performed using reference gene primer amplification. Libraries were prepared by immunoSEQ multiplex PCR; TCRdb keeps only in-frame clonotypes and omits some of them. The V and J calls and clone size are taken from that table; D and trimming were inferred from the DNA. The table lists 250,000 to 350,000 clones, around 82% of them singletons. Followed longitudinally, the Seattle patients had been enrolled during active infection.

The chain recombines TRBV7-9 with TRBJ2-5, with a possible D match to TRBD2 (5 bases). Sequences were obtained from peripheral blood. The receptor was isolated from a person between 65 and 79 years old with COVID-19, enrolled during active disease. The CDR3 reads CASSRRTGKQETQYF. Here the CDR3 DNA reads TGTGCCAGCAGCCGCCGTACCGGGAAACAAGAGACCCAGTACTTC.